The 4 T cell receptor beta chains below were found in one sample sequenced in a study of blood T cell repertoires in COVID-19. Clones were sequenced by immunoSEQ multiplex PCR, and TCRdb holds only the in-frame ones, with some missing. The top ten clones hold 1.7% of a sample with around 300,000 clones, around nine tenths of them seen once. The sample comprised PBMCs or T cells enriched from blood (not recorded which). These receptor sequences come from a woman in her 40s who had recovered from COVID-19.

This clone was seen just once. V is TRBV18 and J is TRBJ1-3; TRBD1 agrees at 7 bases. The V gene's germline CDR1 is KGHSH and CDR2 LQKENI. Trimming removed 4 bases from V and 4 bases from J; junction bases left unmatched: 4. The CDR3 runs to 14 residues. CDR3 sequence (DNA): TGTGCCAGCTCACTAGGGACAGAAGGAAACACCATATATTTT. It is translated as CASSLGTEGNTIYF. The whole variable domain, filled in from reference TRBV18 and TRBJ1-3, reads NAGVMQNPRHLVRRRGQEARLRCSPMKGHSHVYWYRQLPEEGLKFMVYLQKENIIDESGMPKERFSAEFPKEGPSILRIQQVVRGDSAAYFCASSLGTEGNTIYFGEGSWLTVV.

This chain connects TRBV6-1 to TRBJ1-5; D gene uncertain. The CDR3 extends over 13 amino acids. Germline V gene sequence: CDR1 MNHNS, CDR2 SASEGT. The V gene lost 3 bases and the J gene lost 4 bases, with 7 bases spanning the gap. The CDR3 coding sequence is TGTGCCAGCAGTGATGTTCTTAATCAGCCCCAGCATTTT. Its translation is CASSDVLNQPQHF.

This sequence joins TRBV7-2 and TRBJ1-2; TRBD1 aligns across 7 bases. Germline values: CDR1 SGHTA, CDR2 FQGNSA. The CDR3 length is 14 residues. V trimming: 3 bases; J trimming: 4 bases; junction bases outside the gene matches: 5. The DNA of the CDR3 is TGTGCCAGCAGCTTCCCCGGGACAGTCTATGGCTACACCTTC. This translates into CASSFPGTVYGYTF.

This clone appeared once. The chain joins TRBV11-2 to TRBJ1-1, with TRBD1 identical over 8 bases. V was pared by 3 bases and J by 1 base, with 4 bases of the junction left unmatched. Germline V CDR1 and CDR2: SGHAT, FQNNGV. The CDR3 has 15 amino acids. CDR3 DNA: TGTGCCAGCAGCTTCCGGACAGGGAAGAACACTGAAGCTTTCTTT. It codes for CASSFRTGKNTEAFF.